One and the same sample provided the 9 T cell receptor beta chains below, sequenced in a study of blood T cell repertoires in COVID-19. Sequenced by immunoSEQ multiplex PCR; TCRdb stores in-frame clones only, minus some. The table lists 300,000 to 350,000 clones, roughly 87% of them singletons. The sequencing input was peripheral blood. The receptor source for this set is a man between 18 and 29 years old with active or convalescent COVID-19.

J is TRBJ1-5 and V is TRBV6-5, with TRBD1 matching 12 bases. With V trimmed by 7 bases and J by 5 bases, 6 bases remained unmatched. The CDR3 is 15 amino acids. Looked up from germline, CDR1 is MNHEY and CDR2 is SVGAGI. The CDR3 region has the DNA TGTGCCAGCATCGCCGGGACAGGGGGCCATCAGCCCCAGCATTTT. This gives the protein CASIAGTGGHQPQHF.

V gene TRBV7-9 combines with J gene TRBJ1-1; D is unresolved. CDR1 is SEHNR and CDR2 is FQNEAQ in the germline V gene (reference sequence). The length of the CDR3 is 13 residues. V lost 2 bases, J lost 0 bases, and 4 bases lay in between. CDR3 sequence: CASSLPVNTEAFF. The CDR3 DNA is TGTGCCAGCAGCTTACCAGTGAACACTGAAGCTTTCTTT.

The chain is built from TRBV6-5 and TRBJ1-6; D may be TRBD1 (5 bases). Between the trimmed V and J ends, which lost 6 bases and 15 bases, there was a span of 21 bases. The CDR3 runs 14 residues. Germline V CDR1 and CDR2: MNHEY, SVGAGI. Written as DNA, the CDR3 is TGTGCCAGCAGCGCCGGGGGGTATAATTTAATCCTCCACTTT. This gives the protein CASSAGGYNLILHF.

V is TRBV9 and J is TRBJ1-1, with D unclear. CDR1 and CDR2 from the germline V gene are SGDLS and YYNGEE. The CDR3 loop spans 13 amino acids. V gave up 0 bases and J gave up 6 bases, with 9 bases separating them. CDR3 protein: CASSVVREAEAFF. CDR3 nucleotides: TGTGCCAGCAGCGTAGTTCGGGAAGCTGAAGCTTTCTTT.

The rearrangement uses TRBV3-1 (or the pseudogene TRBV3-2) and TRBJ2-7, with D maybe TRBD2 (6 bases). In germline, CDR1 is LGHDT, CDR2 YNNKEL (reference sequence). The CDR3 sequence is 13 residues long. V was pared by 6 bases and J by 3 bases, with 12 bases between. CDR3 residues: CASSPPGSYEQYF. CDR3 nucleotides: TGTGCCAGCAGTCCCCCCGGGAGCTACGAGCAGTACTTC.

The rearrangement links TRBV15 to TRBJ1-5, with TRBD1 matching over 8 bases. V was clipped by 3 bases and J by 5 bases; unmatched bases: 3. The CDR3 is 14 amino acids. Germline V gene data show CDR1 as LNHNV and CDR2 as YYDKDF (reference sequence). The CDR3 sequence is CATSSGQGDQPQHF. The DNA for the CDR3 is TGTGCCACCAGCAGTGGACAGGGCGATCAGCCCCAGCATTTT.

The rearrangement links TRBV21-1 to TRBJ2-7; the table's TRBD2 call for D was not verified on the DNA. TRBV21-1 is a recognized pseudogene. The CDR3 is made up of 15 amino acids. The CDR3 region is CASSKVGSGGLEQYF. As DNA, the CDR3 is TGTGCCAGCAGCAAAGTAGGTAGCGGGGGGCTCGAGCAGTACTTC.

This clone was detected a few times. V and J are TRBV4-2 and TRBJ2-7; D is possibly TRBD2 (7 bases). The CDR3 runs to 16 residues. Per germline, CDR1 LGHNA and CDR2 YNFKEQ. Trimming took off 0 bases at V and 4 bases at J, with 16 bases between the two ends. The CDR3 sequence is CASSQDGGGSSYEQYF. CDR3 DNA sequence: TGTGCCAGCAGCCAAGATGGGGGCGGGAGTTCGTACGAGCAGTACTTC.

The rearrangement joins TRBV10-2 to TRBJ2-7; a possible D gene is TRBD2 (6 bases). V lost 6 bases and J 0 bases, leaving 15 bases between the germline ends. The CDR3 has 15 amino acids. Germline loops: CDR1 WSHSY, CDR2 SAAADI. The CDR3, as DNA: TGCGCCAGCAGCACCCGGGACTCGAGCTCCTACGAGCAGTACTTC. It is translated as CASSTRDSSSYEQYF.